These 24 T cell receptor beta chains were all obtained from the same sample, sequenced in a study of multiple sclerosis patients with progressive multifocal leukoencephalopathy (dated by TCRdb to the late 2010s). The time point label here, explained by the study, means: time of PML onset. Read against the paper, the sample's treatment or condition label means: on natalizumab therapy at sampling. Receptor amplification or capture employed the immunoSEQ multiplex PCR assay. Here the immuneACCESS table is served through TCRdb, limited to in-frame sequences with V and J called. Missing clones are a known gap in these copies; in checked studies unresolved V genes cover under half, and the rest lacks a known reason. For this sample there are more than 30,000 clones; about 87% appear just once. Clones ranked in the top ten supply around 5.7% of the sample. The sequencing here drew on PBMCs, taken from a patient treated with natalizumab. These receptors came from a woman aged 40-49 years with progressive multifocal leukoencephalopathy.

This clone was found a few times. J is TRBJ1-2 and V is TRBV10-3; weak D call: TRBD1 (6 bases). CDR3 length equals 14 residues. Germline CDR1 reads ENHRY; CDR2 reads SYGVKD. Trimming pared 10 bases from V and 0 bases from J, leaving 15 bases between. The CDR3 DNA sequence: TGTGCCACTATTGGGACACCAGCTAACTATGGCTACACCTTC. It encodes CATIGTPANYGYTF.

The chain recombines TRBV7-2 with TRBJ2-3, with 14 bases aligning to TRBD2. This CDR3 is built from 18 residues. Germline values: CDR1 SGHTA, CDR2 FQGNSA. The ends lost 4 bases at V and 3 bases at J; junction bases unmatched: 9. The CDR3 region is CASSSSGTSGSWTDTQYF. In DNA form, the CDR3 reads TGTGCCAGCAGCTCCTCCGGGACTAGCGGGAGCTGGACAGATACGCAGTATTTT.

The V gene is TRBV5-1, the J gene TRBJ2-4; 7 nucleotides align to TRBD2. This CDR3 spans 15 amino acids. The J segment lost 3 bases and the V segment lost 3 bases, leaving 6 bases of the junction unmatched. Germline V gene sequence: CDR1 SGHRS, CDR2 YFSETQ. This CDR3 reads CASSSERGDKNIQYF. The CDR3 DNA follows: TGCGCCAGCAGCTCTGAGCGGGGCGACAAAAACATTCAGTACTTC.

The CDR3 sequence is CASSLTGGPYNEQFF. The CDR3 DNA sequence: TGTGCCAGCTCACTGACAGGGGGCCCTTACAATGAGCAGTTCTTC. The V and J genes are TRBV18 and TRBJ2-1; 10 positions agree with TRBD1. There are 15 residues in the CDR3. Germline assignment: CDR1 KGHSH and CDR2 LQKENI. The V gene end was trimmed by 4 bases and the J gene end by 4 bases; junction bases not matched to a gene: 4.

This rearrangement joins TRBV6-5 to TRBJ2-2; D unresolved. Germline CDR1 MNHEY, CDR2 SVGAGI. Trimming stripped 5 bases from V and 4 bases from J, with 8 bases between. This CDR3 comprises 13 residues. The CDR3 coding sequence is TGTGCCAGCAGTACCCTCGGCACCGGGGAGCTGTTTTTT. Translated, it gives CASSTLGTGELFF.

This chain uses TRBV25-1 with TRBJ1-1, with 7 bases lining up with TRBD1. This CDR3 contains 15 residues. From germline, CDR1 is MGHDK and CDR2 SYGVNS. The trim removed 0 bases at V and 6 bases at J, leaving 7 bases unmatched. CDR3 loop: CASSEYEGAGAEAFF. Written as DNA, the CDR3 is TGTGCCAGCAGTGAATATGAGGGGGCAGGGGCTGAAGCTTTCTTT. The full variable domain, rest sourced from reference TRBV25-1 and TRBJ1-1, is EADIYQTPRYLVIGTGKKITLECSQTMGHDKMYWYQQDPGMELHLIHYSYGVNSTEKGDLSSESTVSRIRTEHFPLTLESARPSHTSQYLCASSEYEGAGAEAFFGQGTRLTVV.

The gene calls are TRBV11-3 and TRBJ2-7; TRBD2 is a possible D gene (7 bases). The V gene lost 2 bases and the J gene lost 2 bases, with 16 bases spanning the gap. This CDR3 spans 16 amino acids. Germline V lookup: CDR1 SGHNT, CDR2 YENEEA. CDR3 region: CASSLSAGAGAYEQYF. The CDR3 coding sequence is TGTGCCAGCAGCTTAAGCGCGGGGGCAGGAGCCTACGAGCAGTACTTC. Using reference TRBV11-3 and TRBJ2-7 for the parts outside the CDR3, the full variable domain is EAGVVQSPRYKIIEKKQPVAFWCNPISGHNTLYWYLQNLGQGPELLIRYENEEAVDDSQLPKDRFSAERLKGVDSTLKIQPAELGDSAVYLCASSLSAGAGAYEQYFGPGTRLTVT.

The chain uses TRBV5-1 and TRBJ1-6; a weak D match, TRBD1 (5 bases). Germline V lookup: CDR1 SGHRS, CDR2 YFSETQ. The CDR3 is made up of 13 amino acids. Trimming cost V 4 bases and J 8 bases, with 10 bases left between them. The DNA for the CDR3 is TGCGCCAGCAGCCAGGGTGGTTATTCACCCCTCCACTTT. Translation gives CASSQGGYSPLHF.

J is TRBJ1-4 and V is TRBV13, with D maybe TRBD1 (5 bases). Deletions cut 5 bases from V and 8 bases from J, with 15 bases between. CDR1 and CDR2 (germline): PRHDT, FYEKMQ (reference sequence). The CDR3 totals 14 residues. The CDR3 loop is CASSPRGGEEKLFF. Written as DNA, the CDR3 is TGTGCCAGCAGCCCCCGGGGGGGGGAAGAAAAACTGTTTTTT.

The chain couples TRBV11-2 to TRBJ2-2; D is perhaps TRBD2 (6 bases). Looked up from germline, CDR1 is SGHAT and CDR2 is FQNNGV. This CDR3 comprises 16 residues. Trimming cost V 0 bases and J 6 bases, with 14 bases left between them. CDR3 nucleotides: TGTGCCAGCAGCTTAGATCCCATTTGGGAGGCCGGGGAGCTGTTTTTT. It codes for CASSLDPIWEAGELFF. The full variable domain, rest sourced from reference TRBV11-2 and TRBJ2-2, is EAGVAQSPRYKIIEKRQSVAFWCNPISGHATLYWYQQILGQGPKLLIQFQNNGVVDDSQLPKDRFSAERLKGVDSTLKIQPAKLEDSAVYLCASSLDPIWEAGELFFGEGSRLTVL.

The chain is built from TRBV6-5 and TRBJ2-7; 8 bases are shared with TRBD2. The germline V gene encodes CDR1 MNHEY and CDR2 SVGAGI. After removal of 3 bases from V and 5 bases from J, the junction contained 9 bases not matched to a gene. The CDR3 is 15 amino acids. CDR3 region: CASSYGRAGVNEQYF. The CDR3 DNA sequence: TGTGCCAGCAGTTATGGTCGAGCGGGAGTCAACGAGCAGTACTTC.

The chain links TRBV28 to TRBJ1-1; TRBD1 agrees at 7 bases. With V trimmed by 6 bases and J by 7 bases, 8 bases remained unmatched. The CDR3 spans 13 residues. CDR1 and CDR2 from the germline V gene are MDHEN and SYDVKM. CDR3 protein: CASRIQGPDEAFF. In DNA, the CDR3 is TGTGCCAGCAGGATACAGGGGCCGGATGAAGCTTTCTTT. The whole variable domain, remainder taken from reference TRBV28 and TRBJ1-1, is DVKVTQSSRYLVKRTGEKVFLECVQDMDHENMFWYRQDPGLGLRLIYFSYDVKMKEKGDIPEGYSVSREKKERFSLILESASTNQTSMYLCASRIQGPDEAFFGQGTRLTVV.

The rearrangement uses TRBV9 and TRBJ2-7, with D hard to call. Germline V gene lookup returns CDR1 SGDLS and CDR2 YYNGEE. V was pared by 4 bases and J by 1 base, with 9 bases between. The CDR3 extends over 13 amino acids. The DNA for the CDR3 is TGTGCCAGCAGCCCTCCACAATCCTACGAGCAGTACTTC. Residues: CASSPPQSYEQYF.

V usage is TRBV6-1 and J usage is TRBJ1-1; possible D gene TRBD1, 5 bases. The CDR3 contains 14 residues. Trimming left V 7 bases short and J 1 base short, with 13 bases between. Germline lookup yields CDR1 MNHNS and CDR2 SASEGT. CDR3 amino acids: CASKFDSPNTEAFF. In nucleotides, the CDR3 is TGTGCCAGCAAATTTGACAGTCCGAACACTGAAGCTTTCTTT.

This chain's CDR3 is CASSLRQGSHNEQFF. Written as DNA, the CDR3 is TGTGCCAGCAGCCTGAGACAGGGAAGCCACAATGAGCAGTTCTTC. The chain uses TRBV7-2 and TRBJ2-1; TRBD1 matches 7 bases. CDR3 length: 15 amino acids. Germline lookup yields CDR1 SGHTA and CDR2 FQGNSA. V shed 5 bases, J shed 5 bases, and the junction held 9 bases outside the gene matches.

This sequence joins TRBV4-1 and TRBJ2-7, with a tentative D call TRBD2 (5 bases). Trimming removed 0 bases at V and 9 bases at J, with 12 bases between. The germline V gene has CDR1 MGHRA and CDR2 YSYEKL. This CDR3 is built from 13 residues. CDR3 in DNA: TGCGCCAGCAGCCAAGAGAGGTCCGAGGGGCAGTACTTC. Its protein product is CASSQERSEGQYF.

The chain uses TRBV6-5 and TRBJ2-7; 9 nucleotides agree with TRBD1. This CDR3 has 13 residues. Germline V gives CDR1 MNHEY, CDR2 SVGAGI. V trimming: 6 bases; J trimming: 1 base; junction bases outside the gene matches: 1. CDR3 region: CASRGTGSYEQYF. In DNA, the CDR3 is TGTGCCAGCAGGGGGACAGGGTCCTACGAGCAGTACTTC.

This clone came up once. J is TRBJ1-4 and V is TRBV28; 7 bases fit TRBD1. The CDR3 is 16 amino acids. Losses at the gene ends were 7 bases for V and 0 bases for J; bases not matched to a gene: 8. Germline V gene sequence: CDR1 MDHEN, CDR2 SYDVKM. The CDR3 DNA reads TGTGCCAGCAACAGGGGTGGAGGGTCAACTAATGAAAAACTGTTTTTT. It is translated as CASNRGGGSTNEKLFF.

The genes are TRBV25-1 and TRBJ2-5; D possibly corresponds to TRBD2 (6 bases). From germline, CDR1 is MGHDK and CDR2 SYGVNS. The germline V and J ends were trimmed by 3 bases and 3 bases, with 11 bases remaining between them. This CDR3 is built from 14 residues. The CDR3, as DNA: TGTGCCAGCAGTGACGGGGGATCTAAAGAGACCCAGTACTTC. It translates to CASSDGGSKETQYF.

The V call is TRBV7-8, the J call TRBJ1-2; no clear D gene. The CDR3 totals 15 residues. The V gene's germline CDR1 is SGHVS and CDR2 FQNEAQ. Deletions cut 4 bases from V and 4 bases from J, with 16 bases between. CDR3 in amino acids: CASSYGPELSYGYTF. CDR3 coding DNA: TGTGCCAGCAGCTACGGACCCGAGCTCTCCTATGGCTACACCTTC.

The sample holds one count of this clone. This chain links TRBV28 with TRBJ1-2, with a weak D call TRBD1 (5 bases). This CDR3 is 17 amino acids long. Germline V lookup: CDR1 MDHEN, CDR2 SYDVKM. V dropped 2 bases and J dropped 3 bases, with 19 bases sitting between them. CDR3 DNA: TGTGCCAGCAGTTTAAATTTGGACACCCCCCGGGACTATGGCTACACCTTC. Its protein is CASSLNLDTPRDYGYTF.

This chain uses TRBV19 with TRBJ2-1, with 8 bases matching TRBD2. This CDR3 comprises 15 residues. The trim removed 7 bases at V and 4 bases at J, leaving 9 bases unmatched. CDR1 and CDR2 (germline): LNHDA, SQIVND (reference sequence). CDR3 DNA: TGTGCCAGTAACCCGCTAGCGGGCCGATACAATGAGCAGTTCTTC. It specifies CASNPLAGRYNEQFF.

The chain combines TRBV2 with TRBJ1-6; TRBD1 might be the D (5 bases). Germline V CDR1 and CDR2: SNHLY, FYNNEI. Trimming pared 6 bases from V and 9 bases from J, leaving 15 bases between. The CDR3 has 14 amino acids. In DNA form, the CDR3 reads TGTGCCAGCAGCCGACCCTTGGGGGGTTCACCCCTCCACTTT. The encoded protein is CASSRPLGGSPLHF.

This clone was picked up one time. This chain connects TRBV7-6 to TRBJ2-3; D gene ambiguous. CDR3 length: 15 residues. Germline CDR1 and CDR2: SGHVS and FNYEAQ. The ends were cut back, 6 bases at V and 2 bases at J, with 15 bases in the middle. In DNA form, the CDR3 reads TGTGCCAGCAGTCCTAACGGGTACCCCACAGATACGCAGTATTTT. Encoded protein: CASSPNGYPTDTQYF.